This passage covers 6 T cell receptor beta chains from one sample sequenced in a study of blood T cells in healthy people across ages. A second PCR of about 7 to 12 cycles used a sample-barcoded 5' primer and a J-beta primer mix. MiXCR, run by TCRdb on the 5' RACE reads, gives a single entry per CDR3 protein. The sample carries approximately 730,000 distinct CDR3 sequences, roughly 45% recorded once. Sequencing was performed on blood. The receptors originated from a woman aged 60-75 years in good health.

The chain uses TRBV5-1 and TRBJ2-5; D is perhaps TRBD1 or TRBD2 (6 bases each). CDR1 SGHRS and CDR2 YFSETQ come from the germline V gene. V lost 4 bases, J lost 2 bases, and 18 bases lay in between. CDR3 length equals 16 residues. Written as DNA, the CDR3 is TGCGCCAGCAGCGAGAACGCTGGGGGGCCTCAAGAGACCCAGTACTTC. Translated, it gives CASSENAGGPQETQYF.

The DNA of the CDR3 is TGTGCCAGCAGCTTAGTTACCGATTCACCCCTCCACTTT. Protein product: CASSLVTDSPLHF. The chain carries TRBV7-9 and TRBJ1-6; D is ambiguous. This CDR3 region has 13 residues. Germline CDR1 and CDR2: SEHNR and FQNEAQ (reference sequence). V was cut by 1 base and J by 8 bases, with 6 bases left in between.

The sample holds a few counts of this clonotype. The chain links TRBV20-1 to TRBJ2-4; perhaps TRBD2 as D (5 bases). The DNA end favors TRBJ2-7, so the J call may be wrong. The length of the CDR3 is 14 residues. Germline V gives CDR1 DFQATT, CDR2 SNEGSKA (reference sequence). DNA of the CDR3: TGCAGTGCCCGTCCGGCGGGCGGACGTCACGAGCAGTACTTC. Encoded protein: CSARPAGGRHEQYF.

The gene calls are TRBV14 and TRBJ2-1; 7 bases are a match to TRBD2. The CDR3 length is 16 residues. Germline CDR1 is SGHDN and CDR2 is FVKESK. V trimming: 0 bases; J trimming: 7 bases; junction bases outside the gene matches: 9. In DNA form, the CDR3 reads TGTGCCAGCAGCCAAGATCGCGGGAGAAGGCAGAATGAGCAGTTCTTC. Its translation is CASSQDRGRRQNEQFF.

The rearrangement links TRBV20-1 to TRBJ2-5; TRBD2 agrees at 8 bases. CDR3 length equals 15 residues. Germline CDR1 DFQATT, CDR2 SNEGSKA (reference sequence). Losses at the gene ends were 4 bases for V and 11 bases for J; bases not matched to a gene: 18. The CDR3 DNA sequence: TGCAGTGCTACCCTCAGCGGGAGCTCCTACAGTGAGCAGTACTTC. It codes for CSATLSGSSYSEQYF.

As to this clonotype: Possible read error: a much larger clone is one base away. The chain joins TRBV28 to TRBJ2-5; D ambiguous. The ends were cut back, 2 bases at V and 4 bases at J, with 17 bases in the middle. This CDR3 is 16 amino acids long. Germline V CDR1 and CDR2: MDHEN, SYDVKM. The CDR3 nucleotides are TGTGCCAGCAGTTTAGGAGACGCCTTCTACGGAGAGACCCAGTACTTC. This encodes CASSLGDAFYGETQYF.